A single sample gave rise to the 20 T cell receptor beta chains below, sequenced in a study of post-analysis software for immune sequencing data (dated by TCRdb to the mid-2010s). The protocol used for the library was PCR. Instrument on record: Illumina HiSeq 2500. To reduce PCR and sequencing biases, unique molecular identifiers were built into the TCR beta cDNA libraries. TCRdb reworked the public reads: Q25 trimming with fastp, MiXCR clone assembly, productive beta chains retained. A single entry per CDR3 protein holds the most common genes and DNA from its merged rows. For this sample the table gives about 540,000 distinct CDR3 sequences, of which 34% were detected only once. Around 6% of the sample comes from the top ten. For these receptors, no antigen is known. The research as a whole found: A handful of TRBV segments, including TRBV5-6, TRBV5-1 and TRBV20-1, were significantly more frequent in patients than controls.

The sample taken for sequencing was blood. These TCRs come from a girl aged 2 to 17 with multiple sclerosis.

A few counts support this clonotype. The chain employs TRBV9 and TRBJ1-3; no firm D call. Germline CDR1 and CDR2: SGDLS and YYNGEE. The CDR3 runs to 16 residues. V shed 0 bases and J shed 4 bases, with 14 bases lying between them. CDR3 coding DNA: TGTGCCAGCAGCGTAGATCCCCACAGACCAGGAAACACCATATATTTT. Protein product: CASSVDPHRPGNTIYF.

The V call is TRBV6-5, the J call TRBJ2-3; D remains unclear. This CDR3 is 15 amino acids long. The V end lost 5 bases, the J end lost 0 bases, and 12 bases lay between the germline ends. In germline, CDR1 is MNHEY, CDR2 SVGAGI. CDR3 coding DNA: TGTGCCAGCAGTCTCATGTTCCTCAGCACAGATACGCAGTATTTT. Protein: CASSLMFLSTDTQYF.

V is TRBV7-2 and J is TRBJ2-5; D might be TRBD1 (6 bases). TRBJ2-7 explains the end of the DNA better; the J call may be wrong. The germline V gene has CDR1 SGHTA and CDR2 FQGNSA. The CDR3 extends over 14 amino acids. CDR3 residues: CASSLNRVGNEQYF. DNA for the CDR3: TGTGCCAGCAGCTTAAACAGGGTCGGTAACGAGCAGTACTTC.

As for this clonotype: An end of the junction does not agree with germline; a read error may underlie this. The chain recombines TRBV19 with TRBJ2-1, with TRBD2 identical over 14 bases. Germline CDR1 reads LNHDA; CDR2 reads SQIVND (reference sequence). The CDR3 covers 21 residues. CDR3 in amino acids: CVSSPTLWGTSGGLSYNEQFF. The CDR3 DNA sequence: TGTGTCAGTAGTCCTACTCTATGGGGGACTAGCGGGGGATTATCCTACAATGAGCAGTTCTTC.

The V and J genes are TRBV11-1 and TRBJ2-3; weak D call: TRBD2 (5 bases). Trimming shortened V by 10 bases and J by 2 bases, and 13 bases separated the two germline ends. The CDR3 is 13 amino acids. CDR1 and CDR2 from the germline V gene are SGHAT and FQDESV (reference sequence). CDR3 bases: TGTGCCACAGGTGGAGGTATCACAGATACGCAGTATTTT. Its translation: CATGGGITDTQYF. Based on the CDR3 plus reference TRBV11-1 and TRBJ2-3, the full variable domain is EAEVAQSPRYKITEKSQAVAFWCDPISGHATLYWYRQILGQGPELLVQFQDESVVDDSQLPKDRFSAERLKGVDSTLKIQPAELGDSAMYLCATGGGITDTQYFGPGTRLTVL.

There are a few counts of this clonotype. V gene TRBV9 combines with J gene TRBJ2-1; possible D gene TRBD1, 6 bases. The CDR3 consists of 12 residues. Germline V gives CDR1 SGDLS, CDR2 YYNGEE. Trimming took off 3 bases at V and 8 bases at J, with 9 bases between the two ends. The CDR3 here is CASSGQVYEQFF. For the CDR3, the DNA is TGTGCCAGCAGCGGACAGGTTTATGAGCAGTTCTTC.

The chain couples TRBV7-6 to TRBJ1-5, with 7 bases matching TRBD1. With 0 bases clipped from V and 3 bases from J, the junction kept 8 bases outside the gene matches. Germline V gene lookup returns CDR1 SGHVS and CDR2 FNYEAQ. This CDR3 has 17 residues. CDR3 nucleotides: TGTGCCAGCAGCTTAGCGCTTAGAGGGGGCTCCAATCAGCCCCAGCATTTT. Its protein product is CASSLALRGGSNQPQHF.

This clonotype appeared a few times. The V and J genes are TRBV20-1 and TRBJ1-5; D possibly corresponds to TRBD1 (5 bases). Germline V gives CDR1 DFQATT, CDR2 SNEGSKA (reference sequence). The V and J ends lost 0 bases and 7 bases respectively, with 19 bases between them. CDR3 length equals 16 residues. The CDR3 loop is CSARDGAAGQGQPQHF. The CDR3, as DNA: TGCAGTGCTAGAGATGGGGCCGCAGGGCAAGGACAGCCCCAGCATTTT.

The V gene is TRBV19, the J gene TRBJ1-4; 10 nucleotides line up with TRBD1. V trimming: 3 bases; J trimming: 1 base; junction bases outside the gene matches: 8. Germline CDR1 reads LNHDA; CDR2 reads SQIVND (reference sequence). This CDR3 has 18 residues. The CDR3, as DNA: TGTGCCAGTAGTATTAGAGACAGGGGGCGAAGAACTAATGAAAAACTGTTTTTT. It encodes CASSIRDRGRRTNEKLFF.

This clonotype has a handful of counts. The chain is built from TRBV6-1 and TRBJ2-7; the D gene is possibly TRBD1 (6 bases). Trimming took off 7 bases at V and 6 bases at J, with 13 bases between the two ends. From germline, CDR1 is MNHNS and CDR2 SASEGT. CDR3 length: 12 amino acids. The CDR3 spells CASTGTIREQYF. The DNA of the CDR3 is TGTGCCAGCACCGGGACAATCCGCGAGCAGTACTTC.

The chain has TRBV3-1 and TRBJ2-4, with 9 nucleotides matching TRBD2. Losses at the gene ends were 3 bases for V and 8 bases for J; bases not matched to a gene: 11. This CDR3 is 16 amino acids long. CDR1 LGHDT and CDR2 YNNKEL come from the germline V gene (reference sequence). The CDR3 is CASSHPRRGGRDIQYF. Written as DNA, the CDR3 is TGTGCCAGCAGCCACCCTCGGCGGGGGGGCAGAGACATTCAGTACTTC.

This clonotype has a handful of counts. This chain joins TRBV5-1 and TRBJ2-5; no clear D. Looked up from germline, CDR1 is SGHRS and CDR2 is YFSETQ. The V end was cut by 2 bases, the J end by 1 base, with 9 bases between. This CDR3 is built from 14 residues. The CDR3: CASSFQVTQETQYF. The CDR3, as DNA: TGCGCCAGCAGCTTTCAGGTTACCCAAGAGACCCAGTACTTC. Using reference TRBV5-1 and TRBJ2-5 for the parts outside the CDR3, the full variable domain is KAGVTQTPRYLIKTRGQQVTLSCSPISGHRSVSWYQQTPGQGLQFLFEYFSETQRNKGNFPGRFSGRQFSNSRSEMNVSTLELGDSALYLCASSFQVTQETQYFGPGTRLLVL.

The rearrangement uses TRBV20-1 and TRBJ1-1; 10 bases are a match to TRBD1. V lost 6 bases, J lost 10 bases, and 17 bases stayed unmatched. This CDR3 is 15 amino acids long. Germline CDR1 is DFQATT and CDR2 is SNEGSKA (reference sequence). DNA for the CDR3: TGCAGTGCCGGATACTCCGGGACAGGGGTATTTACAGCTTTCTTT. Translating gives CSAGYSGTGVFTAFF.

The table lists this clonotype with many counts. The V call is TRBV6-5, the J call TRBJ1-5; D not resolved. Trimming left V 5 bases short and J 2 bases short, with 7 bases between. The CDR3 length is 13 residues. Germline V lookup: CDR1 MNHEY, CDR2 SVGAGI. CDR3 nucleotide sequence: TGTGCCAGCAGTCCAACCGGCAATCAGCCCCAGCATTTT. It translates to CASSPTGNQPQHF.

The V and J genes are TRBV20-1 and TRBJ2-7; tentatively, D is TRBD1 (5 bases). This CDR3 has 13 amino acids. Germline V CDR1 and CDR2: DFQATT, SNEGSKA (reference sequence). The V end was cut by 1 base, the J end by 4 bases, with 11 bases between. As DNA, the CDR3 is TGCAGTGCTAGAGGGGGCTCTAGATACGAGCAGTACTTC. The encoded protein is CSARGGSRYEQYF.

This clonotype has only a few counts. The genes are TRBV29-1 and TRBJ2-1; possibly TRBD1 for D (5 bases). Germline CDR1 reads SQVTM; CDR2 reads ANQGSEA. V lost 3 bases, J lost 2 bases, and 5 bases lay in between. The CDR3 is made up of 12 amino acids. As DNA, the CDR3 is TGCAGCGTTGACAGGGCCTACAATGAGCAGTTCTTC. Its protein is CSVDRAYNEQFF.

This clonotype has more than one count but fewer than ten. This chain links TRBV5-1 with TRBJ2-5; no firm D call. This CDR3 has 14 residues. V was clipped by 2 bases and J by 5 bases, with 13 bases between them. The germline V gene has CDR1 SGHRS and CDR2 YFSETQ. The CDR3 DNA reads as TGCGCCAGCAGCTTAACCCCGTGGGCGGAGACCCAGTACTTC. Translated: CASSLTPWAETQYF.

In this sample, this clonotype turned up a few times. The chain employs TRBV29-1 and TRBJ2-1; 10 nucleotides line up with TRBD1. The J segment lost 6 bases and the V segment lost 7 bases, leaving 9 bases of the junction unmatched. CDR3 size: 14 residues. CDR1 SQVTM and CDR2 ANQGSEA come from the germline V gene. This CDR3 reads CSARQGARSNEQFF. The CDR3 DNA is TGCAGCGCTCGACAGGGGGCAAGAAGCAATGAGCAGTTCTTC.

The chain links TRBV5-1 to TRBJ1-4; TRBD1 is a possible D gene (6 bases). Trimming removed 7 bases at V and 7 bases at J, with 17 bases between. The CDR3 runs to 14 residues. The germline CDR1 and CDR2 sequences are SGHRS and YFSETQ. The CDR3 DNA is TGCGCCAGCGGAACAGGGCCCCCAGGTGAAAAACTGTTTTTT. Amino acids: CASGTGPPGEKLFF.

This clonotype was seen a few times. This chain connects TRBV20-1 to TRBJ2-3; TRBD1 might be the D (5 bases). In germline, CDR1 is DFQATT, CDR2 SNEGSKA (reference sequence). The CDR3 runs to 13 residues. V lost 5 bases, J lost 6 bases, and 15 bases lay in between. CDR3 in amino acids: CSARPDTTDTQYF. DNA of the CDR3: TGCAGTGCTCGACCGGACACGACGGATACGCAGTATTTT.